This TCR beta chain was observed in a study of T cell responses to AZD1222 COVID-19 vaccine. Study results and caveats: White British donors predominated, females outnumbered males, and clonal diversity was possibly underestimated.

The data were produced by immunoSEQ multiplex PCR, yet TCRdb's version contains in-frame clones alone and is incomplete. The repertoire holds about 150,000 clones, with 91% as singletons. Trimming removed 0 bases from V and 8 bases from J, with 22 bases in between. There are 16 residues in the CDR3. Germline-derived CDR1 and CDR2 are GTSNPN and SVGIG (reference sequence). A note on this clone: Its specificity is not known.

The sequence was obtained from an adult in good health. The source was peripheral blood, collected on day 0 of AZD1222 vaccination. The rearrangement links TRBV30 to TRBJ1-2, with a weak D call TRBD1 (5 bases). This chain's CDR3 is CAWSVQAGGNGFGYTF. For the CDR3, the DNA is TGTGCCTGGAGTGTACAGGCCGGGGGGAATGGTTTCGGCTACACCTTC.